This entry features one T cell receptor beta chain sequence. Libraries were prepared by immunoSEQ multiplex PCR; TCRdb keeps only in-frame clonotypes and omits some of them. The sample lists over 95,000 clones; about 87% were seen once. CDR1 is SGHVS, CDR2 FQNEAQ, per germline. V was pared by 1 base and J by 3 bases, with 1 base between. The CDR3 has 11 amino acids. This record comes from a study of T cell responses to AZD1222 COVID-19 vaccine. This clonotype originated in an adult in good health. This sequence joins TRBV7-8 and TRBJ2-7; D call uncertain. This specimen was peripheral blood, taken on day 0 of AZD1222 vaccination. CDR3 DNA sequence: TGTGCCAGCAGCTTAGACTACGAGCAGTACTTC. It yields the protein CASSLDYEQYF. Together with reference TRBV7-8 and TRBJ2-7, the CDR3 gives the full variable domain: GAGVSQSPRYKVAKRGQDVALRCDPISGHVSLFWYQQALGQGPEFLTYFQNEAQLDKSGLPSDRFFAERPEGSVSTLKIQRTQQEDSAVYLCASSLDYEQYFGPGTRLTVT.